These 28 T cell receptor beta chains originate from one sample sequenced in a study of cytomegalovirus exposure and HLA in healthy donors. The PCR made use of 60 Vbeta and 13 Jbeta primers. TCRdb's table, derived via immunoSEQ multiplex PCR, lists solely in-frame clones and lacks some. This table holds 100,000 to 150,000 clones, around 86% found once. The source material was PBMCs. The source of these receptors is a young man in good health and CMV-seronegative.

V gene TRBV2 combines with J gene TRBJ2-1; the match to TRBD2 covers 11 bases. The germline V gene has CDR1 SNHLY and CDR2 FYNNEI. This CDR3 is built from 15 residues. V lost 6 bases, J lost 9 bases, and 10 bases stayed unmatched. For the CDR3, the DNA is TGTGCCAGCAGACTTGGTAGCGGGGGGGCGGGTGAGCAGTTCTTC. Translating gives CASRLGSGGAGEQFF.

The CDR3 sequence is CASSLAPPVDGYTF. As DNA, the CDR3 is TGTGCCAGCAGCTTAGCCCCCCCGGTCGATGGCTACACCTTC. The J gene is TRBJ1-2, the V gene TRBV7-9; D is unclear. The CDR3 loop spans 14 amino acids. Germline CDR1 and CDR2: SEHNR and FQNEAQ (reference sequence). V was pared by 0 bases and J by 6 bases, with 11 bases between.

A remark on this clone: At one end the junction does not follow the germline gene, possibly because of a read error. The chain is built from TRBV5-8 and TRBJ2-3; D uncertain. Per the germline V gene, CDR1 is SGHTS and CDR2 is YDEGEE. This CDR3 comprises 13 residues. Here the CDR3 DNA reads TGTGCCAGTCCTCTGAGCCAGGCCTTTACCCCTTTTTTT. Translation gives CASPLSQAFTPFF.

V usage is TRBV7-6 and J usage is TRBJ1-1; D gene uncertain. Germline V gene data show CDR1 as SGHVS and CDR2 as FNYEAQ. V was shortened by 0 bases and J by 0 bases, with 5 bases between the two germline ends. There are 14 residues in the CDR3. The CDR3 nucleotides read TGTGCCAGCAGCTTAGCACAGCTGAACACTGAAGCTTTCTTT. Residues: CASSLAQLNTEAFF.

The V gene is TRBV6-1, the J gene TRBJ2-3; 7 bases are a match to TRBD1. The CDR3 runs to 13 residues. The germline V gene encodes CDR1 MNHNS and CDR2 SASEGT. V gave up 6 bases and J gave up 1 base; unmatched junction bases: 1. The CDR3 region is CASRGGRTDTQYF. The CDR3 region has the DNA TGTGCCAGCAGAGGGGGCCGCACAGATACGCAGTATTTT.

The rearrangement links TRBV5-1 to TRBJ1-2, with D uncertain. Germline loops: CDR1 SGHRS, CDR2 YFSETQ. The CDR3 has 15 residues. V was cut by 0 bases and J by 1 base, with 10 bases left in between. Here the CDR3 reads CASSLGSEFNYGYTF. The CDR3 coding sequence is TGCGCCAGCAGCTTGGGATCAGAATTTAACTATGGCTACACCTTC.

Only a few counts were recorded for this clone. V usage is TRBV4-3 and J usage is TRBJ1-5; TRBD1 is a possible D gene (6 bases). Germline V gene data show CDR1 as LGHNA and CDR2 as YSLEER. The CDR3 consists of 15 residues. Trimming cost V 6 bases and J 3 bases, with 15 bases left between them. This chain's CDR3 is CASRVDRSSNQPQHF. The CDR3 DNA sequence: TGCGCCAGCAGGGTCGACAGGAGCTCCAATCAGCCCCAGCATTTT.

This chain uses TRBV5-1 with TRBJ2-2, with D possibly TRBD2 on 5 matching bases. CDR1 and CDR2 from the germline V gene are SGHRS and YFSETQ. The CDR3 loop spans 14 amino acids. V was clipped by 0 bases and J by 10 bases, with 13 bases between them. CDR3 sequence: CASSLEGRDEELFF. The CDR3 DNA follows: TGCGCCAGCAGCTTGGAGGGCCGGGATGAGGAGCTGTTTTTT.

The J gene is TRBJ1-6, the V gene TRBV9; weak D call: TRBD1 (6 bases). There are 14 residues in the CDR3. CDR1 is SGDLS, CDR2 YYNGEE, per germline. The germline V and J ends were trimmed by 0 bases and 10 bases, with 11 bases remaining between them. This chain's CDR3 is CASSVDNRVSPLHF. In DNA, the CDR3 is TGTGCCAGCAGCGTAGACAACAGGGTCTCACCCCTCCACTTT.

The rearrangement joins TRBV6-5 to TRBJ2-2; no clear D. This CDR3 region has 15 residues. The V end was cut by 5 bases, the J end by 1 base, with 11 bases between. Germline V gives CDR1 MNHEY, CDR2 SVGAGI. The CDR3 coding sequence is TGTGCCAGCAGTCTCGTCCACAGGAACACCGGGGAGCTGTTTTTT. The encoded protein is CASSLVHRNTGELFF.

The chain joins TRBV4-2 to TRBJ1-2; 8 nucleotides line up with TRBD1. CDR3 length equals 14 residues. Germline values: CDR1 LGHNA, CDR2 YNFKEQ. J gave up 6 bases and V 5 bases, and 8 bases lay outside the gene matches. The chain's CDR3 is CASSSDRGKDGYTF. DNA for the CDR3: TGTGCCAGCAGCTCAGACAGGGGTAAGGATGGCTACACCTTC.

This clone has a handful of counts. J is TRBJ2-1 and V is TRBV4-3; possibly TRBD1 for D (6 bases). The CDR3 runs to 14 residues. Trimming took off 0 bases at V and 12 bases at J, with 15 bases between the two ends. Per the germline V gene, CDR1 is LGHNA and CDR2 is YSLEER. The CDR3 DNA reads as TGCGCCAGCAGCCAAGATCGAACAGGGCGGTGGCAGTTCTTC. This gives the protein CASSQDRTGRWQFF.

Regarding this clone: The sample carries other DNA sequences with the same CDR3. This chain connects TRBV15 to TRBJ2-6; maybe TRBD1 (5 bases). The CDR3 sequence is 18 residues long. Germline V gene data show CDR1 as LNHNV and CDR2 as YYDKDF (reference sequence). The V end lost 0 bases, the J end lost 0 bases, and 12 bases lay between the germline ends. CDR3 loop: CATSRDRQGRSGANVLTF. The CDR3 coding sequence is TGTGCCACCAGCAGAGACCGGCAGGGCCGCTCTGGGGCCAACGTCCTGACTTTC. Filled out from reference TRBV15 and TRBJ2-6, the complete variable domain reads DAMVIQNPRYQVTQFGKPVTLSCSQTLNHNVMYWYQQKSSQAPKLLFHYYDKDFNNEADTPDNFQSRRPNTSFCFLDIRSPGLGDTAMYLCATSRDRQGRSGANVLTFGAGSRLTVL.

The chain couples TRBV13 to TRBJ2-7; 8 bases are a match to TRBD2. With V trimmed by 6 bases and J by 5 bases, 9 bases remained unmatched. CDR3 length equals 14 residues. Germline V gene lookup returns CDR1 PRHDT and CDR2 FYEKMQ (reference sequence). The CDR3 sequence is CASSLRGLADEQYF. Here the CDR3 DNA reads TGTGCCAGCAGTCTCAGAGGACTAGCTGACGAGCAGTACTTC.

The chain links TRBV9 to TRBJ2-7; D is uncertain. V shed 2 bases and J shed 2 bases, with 8 bases lying between them. There are 13 residues in the CDR3. Looked up from germline, CDR1 is SGDLS and CDR2 is YYNGEE. The CDR3 protein is CASSVSEAYEQYF. DNA of the CDR3: TGTGCCAGCAGCGTTTCAGAAGCCTACGAGCAGTACTTC.

The rearrangement joins TRBV9 to TRBJ2-5, with D unresolved. Germline lookup yields CDR1 SGDLS and CDR2 YYNGEE. V was clipped by 0 bases and J by 4 bases, with 10 bases between them. There are 14 residues in the CDR3. CDR3 sequence: CASSVGAQPETQYF. CDR3 nucleotides: TGTGCCAGCAGCGTAGGGGCCCAGCCAGAGACCCAGTACTTC.

The rearrangement joins TRBV5-1 to TRBJ1-2; no clear D. The germline V and J ends were trimmed by 6 bases and 0 bases, with 21 bases remaining between them. This CDR3 is 17 amino acids long. Germline V CDR1 and CDR2: SGHRS, YFSETQ. Here the CDR3 reads CASNTKPTELANYGYTF. CDR3 DNA: TGCGCCAGCAACACAAAGCCCACAGAGTTAGCTAACTATGGCTACACCTTC.

The chain combines TRBV28 with TRBJ1-1; TRBD1 might be the D (5 bases). The CDR3 spans 15 residues. In germline, CDR1 is MDHEN, CDR2 SYDVKM. V gave up 3 bases and J gave up 1 base, with 12 bases separating them. CDR3 bases: TGTGCCAGCAGTTTTTCCTTAAGGGGGAACACTGAAGCTTTCTTT. It codes for CASSFSLRGNTEAFF.

V gene TRBV6-6 combines with J gene TRBJ1-1; TRBD1 is a possible D gene (5 bases). The CDR3 runs 12 residues. Germline V gives CDR1 MNHNY, CDR2 SVGAGI (reference sequence). V gave up 5 bases and J gave up 7 bases, with 11 bases separating them. CDR3 sequence reads: CASSAWGGEAFF. The CDR3 region has the DNA TGTGCCAGCAGTGCTTGGGGCGGTGAAGCTTTCTTT.

The chain joins TRBV4-3 to TRBJ1-2; 9 positions match TRBD1. The CDR3 totals 15 residues. Losses at the gene ends were 4 bases for V and 2 bases for J; bases not matched to a gene: 5. Germline lookup yields CDR1 LGHNA and CDR2 YSLEER. The CDR3 bases are TGCGCCAGCAGCCGGGGCGGGACAGGGAACTATGGCTACACCTTC. This translates into CASSRGGTGNYGYTF.

This chain links TRBV19 with TRBJ1-5; D may be TRBD1 (6 bases). Germline CDR1 LNHDA, CDR2 SQIVND (reference sequence). Trimming cost V 6 bases and J 2 bases, with 14 bases left between them. CDR3 size: 15 residues. CDR3 nucleotide sequence: TGTGCCAGTAGGGCTACAGGGCGAGGCAATCAGCCCCAGCATTTT. Translating gives CASRATGRGNQPQHF.

J is TRBJ1-6 and V is TRBV15, with D perhaps TRBD1 (5 bases). Trimming cost V 6 bases and J 2 bases, with 5 bases left between them. Per the germline V gene, CDR1 is LNHNV and CDR2 is YYDKDF (reference sequence). This CDR3 spans 13 amino acids. The CDR3 bases are TGTGCCACCAGGGACACCTATAATTCACCCCTCCACTTT. This gives the protein CATRDTYNSPLHF.

This clone occurred a few times. The chain couples TRBV2 to TRBJ2-2; D is uncertain. The V gene's germline CDR1 is SNHLY and CDR2 FYNNEI. This CDR3 contains 11 residues. V lost 6 bases to trimming and J lost 5 bases, with 4 bases between them. Here the CDR3 DNA reads TGTGCCAGCAGCTTGACCGGGGAGCTGTTTTTT. It encodes CASSLTGELFF.

This chain links TRBV5-6 with TRBJ2-4, with unresolved D. Per the germline V gene, CDR1 is SGHDT and CDR2 is YYEEEE. The V end was cut by 4 bases, the J end by 2 bases, with 10 bases between. CDR3 size: 14 residues. CDR3 sequence reads: CASSPVQTKNIQYF. The CDR3 region has the DNA TGTGCCAGCAGCCCGGTCCAAACCAAAAACATTCAGTACTTC. Variable domain in full (rest from reference TRBV5-6 and TRBJ2-4): DAGVTQSPTHLIKTRGQQVTLRCSPKSGHDTVSWYQQALGQGPQFIFQYYEEEERQRGNFPDRFSGHQFPNYSSELNVNALLLGDSALYLCASSPVQTKNIQYFGAGTRLSVL.

J is TRBJ1-4 and V is TRBV19; 9 bases map to TRBD1. Germline lookup yields CDR1 LNHDA and CDR2 SQIVND (reference sequence). The length of the CDR3 is 15 residues. V lost 3 bases, J lost 8 bases, and 7 bases stayed unmatched. Here the CDR3 reads CASSISRTGDEKLFF. The CDR3 nucleotides read TGTGCCAGTAGTATTTCCCGGACAGGGGACGAAAAACTGTTTTTT.

This sequence joins TRBV30 and TRBJ2-3; the match to TRBD2 covers 7 bases. The V and J ends lost 5 bases and 0 bases, in that order; junction bases with no gene match: 11. Germline V gives CDR1 GTSNPN, CDR2 SVGIG (reference sequence). CDR3 length: 16 amino acids. The CDR3 is CAWGGIAGRSTDTQYF. The CDR3 DNA sequence: TGTGCCTGGGGGGGGATAGCGGGCCGTAGCACAGATACGCAGTATTTT.

The gene calls are TRBV4-3 and TRBJ2-1, with 9 positions matching TRBD1. Per the germline V gene, CDR1 is LGHNA and CDR2 is YSLEER. V dropped 2 bases and J dropped 4; count of bases not matched to a gene: 6. This CDR3 contains 16 residues. The CDR3 reads CASSQRGQGKYNEQFF. CDR3 in DNA: TGCGCCAGCAGCCAACGGGGACAGGGTAAATACAATGAGCAGTTCTTC.

V is TRBV30 and J is TRBJ1-1; D is ambiguous. Germline CDR1 and CDR2: GTSNPN and SVGIG (reference sequence). The CDR3 has 14 residues. V was cut by 4 bases and J by 0 bases, with 12 bases left in between. The CDR3 region is CAWKGRGMNTEAFF. The CDR3 nucleotides are TGTGCCTGGAAAGGACGAGGGATGAACACTGAAGCTTTCTTT.